This entry is about one TCR beta chain. This clone has a single count. No antigen is known for it. No much larger clonotype is one base removed from it; base qualities were not supplied. This specimen belongs to a study of Ad26.COV2.S vaccination and SARS-CoV-2 variants (dated by TCRdb to the early 2020s). Broadly, across the study: Vaccine-arm donors were drawn from COV1001, a multicentre, randomized, double-blind, placebo-controlled phase I-IIa trial of Ad26.COV2.S in healthy adults. Throughout the experiments and outcome assessment, investigators stayed blinded to trial group allocation. Ad26.COV2.S was administered intramuscularly at a dose of 5x10^10 or 1x10^11 viral particles, either as one shot or as two shots given 56 days apart. The TCR-sequenced set comprised approximately 32 samples: 19 Ad26.COV2.S vaccine recipients, 5 placebo recipients and 8 SARS-CoV-2 convalescent individuals. Trial participants were randomized into five groups of five, in which low-dose or high-dose Ad26.COV2.S was given once or twice, or placebo was given on both occasions. Sequencing of the TCRbeta repertoire served to evaluate the specificity and breadth of SARS-CoV-2-reactive T cell receptors following Ad26.COV2.S vaccination. Study-level results and caveats: Spike-specific TCR breadth was higher in Ad26.COV2.S recipients than in placebo recipients (P = 0.0014). The study was not powered for comparison of responses between vaccine doses or regimens. Vaccine and placebo recipients had comparable non-spike TCR breadth, which fits with the vaccine containing only spike. After vaccination, spike-specific CD8+ and CD4+ T cell responses were reported to show substantial breadth. According to the authors, total T cell responses may have been underestimated by the TCR breadth and depth analyses.

TCRbeta CDR3 regions were sequenced with the immunoSEQ Assay. After extraction, genomic DNA underwent amplification by bias-controlled multiplex PCR, followed by high-throughput sequencing. The authors processed their data as follows. Collapsing and filtering of sequences were performed to quantify the absolute abundance of each unique TCRbeta CDR3 region. T cell fraction was estimated by normalization of TCRbeta template counts to usable DNA, with usable DNA being measured through amplification of reference genes present in all nucleated cells. Repertoire TCRs were annotated as SARS-CoV-2-specific when V gene, CDR3 amino acid sequence and J gene were exactly matched to a known reactive TCR set. The reference SARS-CoV-2 TCR set was obtained from MIRA and was filtered for enrichment in COVID-19-positive ImmuneCODE repertoires, whereby public or cross-reactive TCRs were removed. Using the MIRA antigens, annotated TCRs were further analysed by specific ORF or by position within an ORF. Depth was the summed frequency of annotated unique rearrangements, while breadth was defined as annotated unique rearrangements over total unique productive rearrangements. TCR breadth was compared between groups using two-sided Wilcoxon rank-sum tests. The source is immuneACCESS, and TCRdb retained only in-frame sequences with V and J called. Part of the clones is not carried over; for the studies checked, unresolved V genes explain less than half of this, and the remainder is unexplained. V and J calls and clone size are those listed in that table; D and trimming were worked out from the DNA. Counted in this sample were about 480,000 clones; roughly 89% of them appeared once. The ten largest clones capture roughly 12% of the sample.

The treatment or condition label of this sample denotes: around 19 received Ad26.COV2.S at low or high dose, single or two shots; about 5 received placebo; per-sample allocation not given. Repertoires of vaccine and placebo recipients were sequenced from samples collected on day 63 after the first injection. In Cohort 1b, roughly 25 adults aged 18-55 years were enrolled at a single site in Boston, USA, between 29 July and 7 August 2020. Ad26.COV2.S was a replication-incompetent adenovirus type 26 vector expressing a prefusion-stabilized SARS-CoV-2 spike protein from the original Wuhan strain. The trim is 2 bases for V and 7 bases for J, with a gap of 6 bases between the germline ends. The germline V gene sets CDR1 to SGHDT and CDR2 to YYEEEE. The CDR3 runs 11 amino acids, cysteine and phenylalanine included. Only CDR3 DNA remains: 33 bases, in frame from the first base.

This clonotype was obtained from a person aged 18 to 65 who received the Ad26.COV2.S COVID-19 vaccine or a placebo. The material was peripheral blood, obtained in a trial of Ad26.COV2.S vaccine versus placebo. The chain is encoded by TRBV5-6 joined to TRBJ2-5; the D gene cannot be named for sure. The DNA sequence follows: TGTGCCAGCAGCTTAGGGCCGACCCAGTACTTC. This gives the protein CASSLGPTQYF.